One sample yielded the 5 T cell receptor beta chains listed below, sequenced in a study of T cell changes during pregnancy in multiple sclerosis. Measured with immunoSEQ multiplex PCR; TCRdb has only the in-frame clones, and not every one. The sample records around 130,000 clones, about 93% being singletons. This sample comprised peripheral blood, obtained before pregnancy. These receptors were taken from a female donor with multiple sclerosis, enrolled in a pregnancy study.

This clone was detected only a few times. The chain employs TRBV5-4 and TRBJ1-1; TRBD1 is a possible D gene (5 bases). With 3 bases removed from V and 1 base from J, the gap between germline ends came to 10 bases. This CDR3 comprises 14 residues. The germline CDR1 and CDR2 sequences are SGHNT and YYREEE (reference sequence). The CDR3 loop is CASSSRQKNTEAFF. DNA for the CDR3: TGTGCCAGCAGCTCCCGACAGAAGAACACTGAAGCTTTCTTT. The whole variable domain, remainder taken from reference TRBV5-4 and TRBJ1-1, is ETGVTQSPTHLIKTRGQQVTLRCSSQSGHNTVSWYQQALGQGPQFIFQYYREEENGRGNFPPRFSGLQFPNYSSELNVNALELDDSALYLCASSSRQKNTEAFFGQGTRLTVV.

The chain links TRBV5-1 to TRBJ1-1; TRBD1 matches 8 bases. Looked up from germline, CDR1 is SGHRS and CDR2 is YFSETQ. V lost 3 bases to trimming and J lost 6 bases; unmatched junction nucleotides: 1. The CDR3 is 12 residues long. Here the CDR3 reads CASSWTGPEAFF. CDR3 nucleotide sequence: TGCGCCAGCAGCTGGACAGGGCCTGAAGCTTTCTTT.

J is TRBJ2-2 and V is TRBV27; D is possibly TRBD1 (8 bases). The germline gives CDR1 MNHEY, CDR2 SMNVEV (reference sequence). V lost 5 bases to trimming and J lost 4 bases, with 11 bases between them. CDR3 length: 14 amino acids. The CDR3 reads CASSTGGGTGELFF. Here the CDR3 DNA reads TGTGCCAGCAGTACAGGGGGGGGCACCGGGGAGCTGTTTTTT.

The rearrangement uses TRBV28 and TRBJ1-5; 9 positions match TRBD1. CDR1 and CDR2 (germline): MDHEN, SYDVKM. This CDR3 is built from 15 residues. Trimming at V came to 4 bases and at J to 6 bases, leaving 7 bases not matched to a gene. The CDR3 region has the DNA TGTGCCAGCAGTTCTCAGACAGGGGGGGGTCAGCCCCAGCATTTT. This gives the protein CASSSQTGGGQPQHF. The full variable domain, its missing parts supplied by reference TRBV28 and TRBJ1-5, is DVKVTQSSRYLVKRTGEKVFLECVQDMDHENMFWYRQDPGLGLRLIYFSYDVKMKEKGDIPEGYSVSREKKERFSLILESASTNQTSMYLCASSSQTGGGQPQHFGDGTRLSIL.

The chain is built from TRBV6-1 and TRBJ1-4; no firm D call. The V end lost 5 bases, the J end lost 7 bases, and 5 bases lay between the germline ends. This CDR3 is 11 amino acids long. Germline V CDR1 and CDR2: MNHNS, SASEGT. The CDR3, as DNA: TGTGCCAGCAGTTCGGGTGAAAAACTGTTTTTT. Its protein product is CASSSGEKLFF.